This T cell receptor (beta chain) was recorded in a study of early T cells in non-severe SARS-CoV-2 infection. This CDR3 has 13 residues. The germline CDR1 and CDR2 sequences are MGHDK and SYGVNS. V was cut by 6 bases and J by 6 bases, with 14 bases left in between. TCRdb ran MiXCR on the 5' RACE reads and lists one entry per CDR3 protein. The sample carries under 70,000 distinct CDR3 sequences, about 12% recorded once. V gene TRBV25-1 combines with J gene TRBJ1-1; D remains ambiguous. This sequence was found in an adult who was a healthcare worker with PCR-confirmed SARS-CoV-2 infection or an uninfected control (not recorded which). Sequencing was performed on whole blood. The CDR3 loop reads CASSEGGWSEAFF. CDR3 DNA: TGTGCCAGCAGCGAAGGAGGGTGGTCTGAAGCTTTCTTT.